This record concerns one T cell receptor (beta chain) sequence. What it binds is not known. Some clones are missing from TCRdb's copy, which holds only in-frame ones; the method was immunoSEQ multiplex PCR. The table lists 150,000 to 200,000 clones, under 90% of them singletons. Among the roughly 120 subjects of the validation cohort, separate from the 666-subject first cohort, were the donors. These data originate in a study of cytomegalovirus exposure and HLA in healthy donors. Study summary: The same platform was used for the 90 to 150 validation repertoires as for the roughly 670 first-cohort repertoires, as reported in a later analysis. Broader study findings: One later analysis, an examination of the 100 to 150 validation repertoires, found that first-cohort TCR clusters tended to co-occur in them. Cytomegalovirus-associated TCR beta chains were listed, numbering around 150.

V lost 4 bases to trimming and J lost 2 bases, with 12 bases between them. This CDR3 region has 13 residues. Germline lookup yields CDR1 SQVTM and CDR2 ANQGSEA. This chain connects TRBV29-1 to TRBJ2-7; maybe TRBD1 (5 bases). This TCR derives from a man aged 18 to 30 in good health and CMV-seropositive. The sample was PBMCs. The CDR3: CSVVRQGTYEQYF. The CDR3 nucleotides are TGCAGCGTTGTTAGGCAGGGAACCTACGAGCAGTACTTC.